One and the same sample provided the 3 T cell receptor beta chains below, sequenced in a study of tumor and adjacent non-tumor tissue in lung cancer (dated by TCRdb to the late 2010s). Bulk unsorted tissue served as the source for RNA extraction, and RNA quality was assessed using a NanoDrop ND-1000 and an Agilent 2100. The library was produced with multiplex PCR. TCRdb shows the sequencer as Illumina HiSeq 2500. TCRbeta libraries were built by three rounds of nested PCR using primers (Table S4), following protocols modified from ARM-PCR. TCRdb trimmed public reads at Q25 via fastp, called clones via MiXCR and kept in-frame beta chains. When rows share a CDR3 protein, they turn into one entry using the most common DNA and genes. The sample table holds roughly 150,000 distinct CDR3 sequences, of which approximately 64% were seen once. The ten largest clones take up 15% to 20% of the sample. Sequencing was carried out using lung tumor tissue. The receptors originated from a man aged 60 to 69 with small cell lung cancer.

To note about this clonotype: Compared with germline, one end of the junction differs, possibly owing to a read error. The V gene is TRBV5-1, the J gene TRBJ2-7; D ambiguous. The CDR3 is 13 residues long. In germline, CDR1 is SGHRS, CDR2 YFSETQ. CDR3 region: CASSLARGYEQYF. The CDR3 nucleotides read TGCGCCAGCAGCTTAGCGCGAGGATACGAGCAATACTTC.

This clonotype was seen many times. The chain has TRBV5-1 and TRBJ2-3, with D hard to call. The CDR3 is 13 amino acids. With 2 bases removed from V and 4 bases from J, the gap between germline ends came to 8 bases. CDR1 is SGHRS and CDR2 is YFSETQ in the germline V gene. The CDR3 DNA follows: TGCGCCAGCAGCTTCCCCTACGCAGATACGCAGTATTTT. It encodes CASSFPYADTQYF.

About this clonotype itself: The CDR3 does not close with the conserved phenylalanine or tryptophan, likely indicating a read error. This chain connects TRBV11-3 to TRBJ2-1; 10 bases line up with TRBD2. The CDR3 covers 15 residues. In germline, CDR1 is SGHNT, CDR2 YENEEA. This CDR3 is CASRPSGRAYNGQFS. In nucleotides, the CDR3 is TGTGCCAGCAGACCAAGCGGGAGGGCCTACAATGGGCAGTTCTCC.